This is a list of T cell receptor beta chains from one sample in a study of cytomegalovirus exposure and HLA in healthy donors. TCRdb keeps only in-frame clones here, not all; method: immunoSEQ multiplex PCR. This sample has some 110,000 clones, with 76% found just once. Specimen: PBMCs. Every receptor here comes from a middle-aged man in good health and CMV-seropositive. Both conserved end residues are part of each CDR3. D genes are given only for firm matches. Not every row has a clone size; where given, it reads once, few, many or a size class.

cdr3_length	clone_size	v_call	d_call	j_call	cdr3_aa	cdr3_nt
13	once	TRBV7-9	-	TRBJ1-5	CASSFGQGAKKHF	-
13	-	TRBV5-4	TRBD1	TRBJ1-1	CASSFTGVTEAFF	TGTGCCAGCAGCTTCACAGGGGTCACTGAAGCTTTCTTT
14	-	TRBV5-4	-	TRBJ1-3	CASSVSGTGNTIYF	TGTGCCAGCAGCGTGTCAGGGACTGGAAACACCATATATTTT
13	-	TRBV7-2	-	TRBJ1-1	CASSLPRNTEAFF	TGTGCCAGCAGCTTACCCAGGAACACTGAAGCTTTCTTT
14	-	TRBV4-3	TRBD2	TRBJ2-1	CASSQGAGVNEQFF	TGCGCCAGCAGCCAGGGAGCGGGGGTTAATGAGCAGTTCTTC
13	-	TRBV27	-	TRBJ1-1	CACSRGISTEAFF	TGTGCCTGCTCAAGGGGGATTAGCACTGAAGCTTTCTTT
15	-	TRBV2	TRBD2	TRBJ2-3	CASRGSGWLGDTQYF	TGTGCCAGCAGGGGTAGCGGGTGGCTGGGAGATACGCAGTATTTT
15	-	TRBV4-3	-	TRBJ2-7	CASSQANGGSYEQYF	TGCGCCAGCAGCCAAGCCAACGGCGGCAGTTACGAGCAGTACTTC
17	once	TRBV4-2	-	TRBJ2-4	CASSQQISLSAKNSQYF	TGTGCCAGCAGCCAACAAATCAGCCTCTCAGCCAAAAACAGTCAGTACTTC
14	-	TRBV30	TRBD1	TRBJ2-7	CAWSVPTGRYEQYF	TGTGCCTGGAGTGTCCCGACAGGGCGCTACGAGCAGTACTTC
17	-	TRBV7-2	TRBD2	TRBJ2-1	CASSSSGLAPNYNEQFF	TGTGCCAGCAGCTCCTCGGGACTAGCGCCTAACTACAATGAGCAGTTCTTC
18	-	TRBV27	TRBD2	TRBJ2-7	CASSFSGRARFVGYEQYF	TGTGCCAGCAGTTTTAGCGGGAGGGCCAGATTTGTCGGCTACGAGCAGTACTTC
13	-	TRBV30	-	TRBJ1-5	CAWSASMPQPQHF	TGTGCCTGGAGCGCGAGTATGCCTCAGCCCCAGCATTTT
15	-	TRBV7-8	TRBD2	TRBJ2-1	CASSLSLALINEQFF	TGTGCCAGCAGCTTGTCACTAGCGTTGATCAATGAGCAGTTCTTC
18	-	TRBV19	TRBD1	TRBJ1-5	CASSIVGQGRFSNQPQHF	TGTGCCAGTAGTATAGTGGGACAGGGGCGATTCAGTAATCAGCCCCAGCATTTT
15	-	TRBV6-5	-	TRBJ2-6	CASTTGILGANGLTF	TGTGCCAGCACTACAGGGATTCTTGGGGCCAACGGCCTGACTTTC
15	-	TRBV13	TRBD1	TRBJ1-2	CASNLRVTGSYGYTF	TGTGCCAGCAACCTCCGCGTGACAGGGTCTTATGGCTACACCTTC
15	-	TRBV18	-	TRBJ2-5	CASSRLGQFQETQYF	TGTGCCAGCTCACGTTTGGGGCAGTTCCAAGAGACCCAGTACTTC
13	once	TRBV11-3	-	TRBJ1-1	CASSLQVDTEAFF	TGTGCCAGCAGCCTACAGGTTGACACTGAAGCTTTCTTT
14	-	TRBV6-5	-	TRBJ2-5	CASSYPAFGETQYF	TGTGCCAGCAGTTACCCGGCATTCGGGGAGACCCAGTACTTC
16	-	TRBV5-4	-	TRBJ2-1	CASSLAARHSYNEQFF	TGTGCCAGCAGCTTGGCTGCGCGCCACTCCTACAATGAGCAGTTCTTC
13	-	TRBV7-9	TRBD1	TRBJ1-2	CASSRTGPYGYTF	TGTGCCAGCAGCCGGACAGGCCCCTATGGCTACACCTTC
12	few	TRBV7-2	-	TRBJ1-1	CASRWGQLEAFF	TGTGCCAGCAGATGGGGCCAACTTGAAGCTTTCTTT
15	-	TRBV11-3	TRBD2	TRBJ2-3	CASSATSASGNTQYF	TGTGCCAGCAGCGCGACTAGCGCCTCGGGGAATACGCAGTACTTT
19	-	TRBV2	-	TRBJ2-6	CASSGYGTRGHSGANVLTF	TGTGCCAGCAGTGGATATGGGACAAGGGGACACTCTGGGGCCAACGTCCTGACTTTC
14	-	TRBV30	TRBD1	TRBJ1-4	CAWSPNRGTGKLFF	TGTGCCTGGAGTCCCAACAGGGGGACGGGAAAACTGTTTTTT
15	-	TRBV27	TRBD2	TRBJ2-1	CASRGTSGRSREQFF	TGTGCCAGCAGAGGGACTAGCGGGAGATCACGGGAGCAGTTCTTC
11	-	TRBV20-1	-	TRBJ1-1	CRGKDRGAAFF	TGCAGGGGAAAGGACCGGGGTGCTGCTTTCTTT
17	-	TRBV2	TRBD2	TRBJ2-5	CASIARLAGGPTETQYF	TGTGCCAGCATCGCTCGACTAGCGGGGGGGCCTACGGAGACCCAGTACTTC
14	once	TRBV11-2	TRBD1	TRBJ1-2	CASSSIRGRGGYTF	TGTGCCAGCAGTTCGATCAGGGGGCGGGGTGGCTACACCTTC